The 9 T cell receptor beta chains below come from one sample, sequenced in a study of T-cell memory formation after mild COVID-19. TCRdb reprocessed the 5' RACE reads with MiXCR, giving one entry per CDR3 protein. Among 300,000 to 350,000 distinct CDR3 sequences listed, roughly 13% were seen once. The sample consisted of PBMCs or a T cell subset sorted from them (not recorded which). These TCRs come from a man aged 18 to 30 who had mild COVID-19 (a few samples of this study predate the infection). Cell type and time point are not known.

This clonotype was seen a few times. The genes are TRBV6-5 and TRBJ2-7; 10 bases are a match to TRBD1. Germline V gives CDR1 MNHEY, CDR2 SVGAGI. The CDR3 totals 18 residues. With V trimmed by 0 bases and J by 2 bases, 10 bases remained unmatched. The CDR3 protein is CASSYSTSAGTGAYEQYF. In DNA form, the CDR3 reads TGTGCCAGCAGTTACTCGACGTCAGCCGGGACAGGGGCCTACGAGCAGTACTTC.

Ten or more counts support this clonotype. V and J are TRBV12-3 or TRBV12-4 and TRBJ2-3; D gene ambiguous. The CDR3 is 13 residues long. V was cut by 1 base and J by 6 bases, with 8 bases left in between. Here the CDR3 DNA reads TGTGCCAGCAGTTTAGTGGGTGGCGATACGCAGTATTTT. It translates to CASSLVGGDTQYF.

The sample holds many counts of this clonotype. Compared with germline, one end of the junction differs, possibly owing to a read error. This sequence joins TRBV6-5 and TRBJ2-1; D gene unclear. Germline CDR1 is MNHEY and CDR2 is SVGAGI. This CDR3 is built from 13 residues. CDR3 loop: CASSPGRRGDGIF. The CDR3 DNA reads as TGTGCCAGCAGTCCTGGACGGCGTGGGGATGGGATCTTC.

This clonotype showed up just a few times. The genes are TRBV11-2 and TRBJ2-2; D gene ambiguous. Deletions cut 5 bases from V and 4 bases from J, with 11 bases between. In germline, CDR1 is SGHAT, CDR2 FQNNGV. The CDR3 consists of 14 residues. The CDR3, as DNA: TGTGCCAGCAGCACCGGGCCGCTCACCGGGGAGCTGTTTTTT. Translated, it gives CASSTGPLTGELFF.

There are a few counts of this clonotype. This sequence joins TRBV15 and TRBJ1-2; 7 nucleotides agree with TRBD1. CDR1 is LNHNV, CDR2 YYDKDF, per germline (reference sequence). The CDR3 totals 18 residues. The trim removed 0 bases at V and 6 bases at J, leaving 16 bases unmatched. The CDR3 bases are TGTGCCACCAGCAGAGATCTTGGAACTCGACAGGGTGGTCATGGCTACACCTTC. Amino acids: CATSRDLGTRQGGHGYTF. The full variable domain, with the rest looked up from reference TRBV15 and TRBJ1-2, is DAMVIQNPRYQVTQFGKPVTLSCSQTLNHNVMYWYQQKSSQAPKLLFHYYDKDFNNEADTPDNFQSRRPNTSFCFLDIRSPGLGDTAMYLCATSRDLGTRQGGHGYTFGSGTRLTVV.

The chain links TRBV5-1 to TRBJ1-1, with 11 bases aligning to TRBD1. V lost 4 bases to trimming and J lost 0 bases; unmatched junction nucleotides: 8. Germline V gene data show CDR1 as SGHRS and CDR2 as YFSETQ. The CDR3 is made up of 17 amino acids. The chain's CDR3 is CASSPGQGASVNTEAFF. DNA of the CDR3: TGCGCCAGCAGCCCCGGACAGGGGGCTTCGGTGAACACTGAAGCTTTCTTT.

This clonotype was seen a few times. The rearrangement links TRBV5-5 to TRBJ2-2; 8 bases align to TRBD2. This CDR3 spans 16 amino acids. Germline CDR1 and CDR2: SGHKS and YYEKEE (reference sequence). The V and J ends lost 0 bases and 4 bases, in that order; junction bases with no gene match: 5. For the CDR3, the DNA is TGTGCCAGCAGCTTGGAACAGCGGGAGATCACCGGGGAGCTGTTTTTT. This encodes CASSLEQREITGELFF.

This clonotype was picked up a small number of times. This chain connects TRBV7-2 to TRBJ2-1; the D gene is possibly TRBD2 (6 bases). Germline V lookup: CDR1 SGHTA, CDR2 FQGNSA. The CDR3 runs 18 residues. The V and J ends lost 5 bases and 3 bases respectively, with 23 bases between them. The CDR3 is CASSKIARRGANYNEQFF. The DNA for the CDR3 is TGTGCCAGCAGCAAGATCGCACGGCGGGGCGCGAACTACAATGAGCAGTTCTTC.

This clonotype was detected a few times. The chain links TRBV30 to TRBJ1-4; weak D call: TRBD1 (5 bases). Germline V gene sequence: CDR1 GTSNPN, CDR2 SVGIG (reference sequence). The length of the CDR3 is 15 residues. V lost 3 bases to trimming and J lost 10 bases, with 21 bases between them. This CDR3 is CAWSDTGALGGKLFF. Here the CDR3 DNA reads TGTGCCTGGAGCGACACCGGGGCCCTCGGTGGAAAACTGTTTTTT.